This T cell receptor beta chain was recorded in a study of shared clonotypes between healthy human individuals. Broader study findings: Tissue TCR repertoires likely differ from these blood-only repertoires. The generation probabilities recorded for non-shared clonotypes fell below those of clonotypes shared by all four donors.

Selected positively for CCR7 and CD45RO-negative, naive CD8 cells excluded terminally differentiated effector memory CD45RA+ cells. With regard to this clone: What it recognizes is unknown.

Using immunoSEQ multiplex PCR, the repertoire was profiled, and TCRdb retains in-frame clones only, with some absent. The sample shows some 2,000,000 clones, about 95% of them seen only once. The CDR3 is 14 residues long. Germline V gene lookup returns CDR1 MNHNS and CDR2 SASEGT. Trimming pared 3 bases from V and 8 bases from J, leaving 11 bases between. This sequence joins TRBV6-1 and TRBJ1-6; D ambiguous. Specimen: naive CD8+ T cells sorted from blood. The clonotype comes from a man younger than 35 in good health. The CDR3 DNA follows: TGTGCCAGCAGTGACGGTTTCTGGGATTCACCCCTCCACTTT. As protein: CASSDGFWDSPLHF.